The subject of this entry is one T cell receptor (beta chain). The antigen is undetermined. The data are from a study of Ad26.COV2.S vaccination and SARS-CoV-2 variants. Assay used: immunoSEQ multiplex PCR; TCRdb lists only in-frame clones, some missing. Of about 400,000 clones in the sample, around nine tenths are singletons; the top ten hold under 2%. Whole-study findings and limits: Researchers reported similar non-spike TCR breadth in vaccine and placebo recipients.

The treatment denotes: roughly 20 received Ad26.COV2.S at low or high dose, single or two shots; about 5 received placebo; per-sample allocation not given. The samples date from day 63 after the first vaccine or placebo injection. The sample came from a Boston adult aged 18-55 years. CDR1 SGDLS and CDR2 YYNGEE come from the germline V gene. The CDR3 runs to 15 residues. Trimming took 0 bases from V and 3 from J, leaving 13 bases between them. This receptor was obtained from a person between 18 and 59 years old who received the Ad26.COV2.S COVID-19 vaccine or a placebo. Sequencing used peripheral blood, obtained in a trial of Ad26.COV2.S vaccine versus placebo. The chain couples TRBV9 to TRBJ2-7; possibly TRBD2 for D (6 bases). The CDR3 DNA reads as TGTGCCAGCAGCGTAGAAAGCGGGTCCGACTACGAGCAGTACTTC. Protein sequence: CASSVESGSDYEQYF.